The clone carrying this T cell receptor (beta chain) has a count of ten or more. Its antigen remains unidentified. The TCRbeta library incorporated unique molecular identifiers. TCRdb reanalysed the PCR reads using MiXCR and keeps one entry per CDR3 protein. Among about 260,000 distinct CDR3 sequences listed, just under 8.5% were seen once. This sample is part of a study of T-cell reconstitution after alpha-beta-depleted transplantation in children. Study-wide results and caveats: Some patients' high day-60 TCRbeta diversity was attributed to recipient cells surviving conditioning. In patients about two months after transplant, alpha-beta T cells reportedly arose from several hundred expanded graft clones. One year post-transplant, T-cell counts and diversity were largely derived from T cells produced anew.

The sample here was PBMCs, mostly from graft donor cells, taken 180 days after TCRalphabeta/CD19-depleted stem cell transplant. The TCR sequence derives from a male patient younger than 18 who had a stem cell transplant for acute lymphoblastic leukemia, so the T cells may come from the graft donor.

This CDR3 is CSARAPGTHKETQYF. CDR3 DNA sequence: TGCAGTGCTAGGGCACCCGGGACTCATAAAGAGACCCAGTACTTC. This chain connects TRBV20-1 to TRBJ2-5, with D possibly TRBD2 on 6 matching bases. With 3 bases removed from V and 3 bases from J, the gap between germline ends came to 17 bases. The CDR3 is made up of 15 amino acids. Germline-derived CDR1 and CDR2 are DFQATT and SNEGSKA (reference sequence).